A selection of T cell receptor beta chains follows, all from one sample in a study of T cell responses to AZD1222 COVID-19 vaccine. Assay used: immunoSEQ multiplex PCR; TCRdb lists only in-frame clones, some missing. Among some 130,000 clones listed, 85% to 95% were seen once. The sample consisted of peripheral blood, taken on day 0 of AZD1222 vaccination. The source of these receptors is an adult in good health. CDR3s include the opening cysteine and the closing phenylalanine or tryptophan. A D gene is named only where the DNA matches it firmly. Not all rows give a size; the values are once, few, many and, for expanded clones, a class.

v_call	j_call	d_call	cdr3_length	clone_size	cdr3_aa	cdr3_nt
TRBV18	TRBJ1-1	TRBD1	16	.	CASSPLGGQGEVEAFF	TGTGCCAGCTCACCCCTCGGAGGACAGGGGGAGGTTGAAGCTTTCTTT
TRBV20-1	TRBJ1-2	.	12	.	CSASHLFYGYTF	TGCAGTGCCAGTCACCTCTTCTATGGCTACACCTTC
TRBV5-1	TRBJ1-3	TRBD1	15	.	CASSLETGSGNTIYF	TGCGCCAGCAGCTTGGAGACAGGGTCTGGAAACACCATATATTTT
TRBV19	TRBJ1-3	.	16	.	CASSISQERSGNTIYF	TGTGCCAGTAGTATATCACAGGAACGTTCTGGAAACACCATATATTTT
TRBV5-6	TRBJ1-1	TRBD1	15	many	CASSGGQGMNTEAFF	TGTGCCAGCAGCGGGGGACAGGGCATGAACACTGAAGCTTTCTTT
TRBV9	TRBJ2-3	.	13	few	CASSPQGGDTQYF	TGTGCCAGCAGCCCACAGGGCGGAGATACGCAGTATTTT
TRBV19	TRBJ1-1	.	13	.	CASNQQGRTEAFF	TGTGCCAGTAATCAACAGGGTCGCACTGAAGCTTTCTTT
TRBV7-8	TRBJ1-1	.	16	.	CASSLAEKTGWTEAFF	TGTGCCAGCAGCTTAGCGGAGAAGACAGGTTGGACTGAAGCTTTCTTT
TRBV7-8	TRBJ1-6	.	14	.	CASSLWIRDSPLHF	TGTGCCAGCAGCTTATGGATCAGGGACTCACCCCTCCACTTT
TRBV7-3	TRBJ1-1	.	13	.	CASSRAVNTEAFF	TGTGCCAGCAGTCGCGCTGTGAACACTGAAGCTTTCTTT
TRBV10-3	TRBJ1-1	.	17	.	CAISASGTQGLNTEAFF	TGTGCCATCAGTGCCTCCGGGACACAGGGTTTGAACACTGAAGCTTTCTTT
TRBV9	TRBJ2-3	.	21	once	CASSVVMGPGNGGTSTDTQYF	TGTGCCAGCAGCGTAGTGATGGGGCCAGGGAATGGCGGAACTAGCACAGATACGCAGTATTTT
TRBV27	TRBJ2-5	TRBD1	16	.	CASSPGTGGSEETQYF	TGTGCCAGCAGTCCTGGGACAGGGGGCTCGGAAGAGACCCAGTACTTC
TRBV18	TRBJ1-4	.	15	few	CASSPQYTTNEKLFF	TGTGCCAGCTCACCCCAATATACAACTAATGAAAAACTGTTTTTT
TRBV3-1/TRBV3-2	TRBJ1-2	.	14	.	CASSQGGADYGYTF	TGTGCCAGCAGCCAAGGGGGCGCGGACTATGGCTACACCTTC
TRBV13	TRBJ2-7	TRBD1	15	.	CASSTRPTGDYEQYF	TGTGCCAGCAGCACCAGACCGACAGGGGACTACGAGCAGTACTTC
TRBV2	TRBJ1-4	TRBD1	14	.	CASSRDRSNEKLFF	TGTGCCAGCAGCCGGGACAGATCTAATGAAAAACTGTTTTTT
TRBV5-1	TRBJ1-1	.	13	.	CASSLTGWTEAFF	TGCGCCAGCAGCTTGACAGGGTGGACTGAAGCTTTCTTT
TRBV21-1	TRBJ2-6	.	15	.	CASSNRGSGANVLTF	TGTGCCAGCAGCAACAGGGGCTCTGGGGCCAACGTCCTGACTTTC
TRBV2	TRBJ1-4	.	14	once	CASSDWSGVEKLFF	TGTGCCAGCAGTGACTGGAGTGGTGTTGAAAAACTGTTTTTT
TRBV3-1/TRBV3-2	TRBJ1-3	.	14	.	CASSVQGTGNTIYF	TGTGCCAGCAGCGTACAGGGAACCGGAAACACCATATATTTT
TRBV5-1	TRBJ2-2	TRBD2	18	.	CASSPGLAGFTNTGELFF	TGCGCCAGCAGCCCCGGACTAGCGGGGTTTACGAACACCGGGGAGCTGTTTTTT
TRBV7-2	TRBJ2-3	TRBD2	19	.	CASSLVSSGGRLSTDTQYF	TGTGCCAGCAGCTTAGTCTCGAGCGGGGGGCGCCTAAGCACAGATACGCAGTATTTT
TRBV29-1	TRBJ1-5	TRBD1	12	.	CSVGQGDQPQHF	TGCAGCGTCGGACAGGGGGATCAGCCCCAGCATTTT
TRBV5-4	TRBJ2-1	TRBD1	14	.	CASSLDRGLIEQFF	TGTGCCAGCAGCTTGGACAGGGGGCTTATTGAGCAGTTCTTC
TRBV30	TRBJ2-7	TRBD1	14	.	CAWSVGTGMLEQYF	TGTGCCTGGAGTGTAGGGACAGGGATGTTAGAGCAGTACTTC
TRBV7-9	TRBJ1-1	.	14	.	CASSLAGAGTEAFF	TGTGCCAGCAGCTTAGCCGGGGCTGGAACTGAAGCTTTCTTT
TRBV7-6	TRBJ2-3	.	15	.	CASSLGGGGTDTQYF	TGTGCCAGCAGCCTCGGAGGAGGGGGCACAGATACGCAGTATTTT